A single sample is the source of the 25 T cell receptor beta chains below, sequenced in a study of blood T cell repertoires in COVID-19. Profiling relied on immunoSEQ multiplex PCR, and the TCRdb table lists in-frame clones only, not all of them. This sample yields 45,000 to 50,000 clones, of which 80% to 90% are seen a single time; around a tenth belongs to the top ten. Material for sequencing was peripheral blood. These receptors came from a human donor in a cohort sampled during active COVID-19.

The chain links TRBV19 to TRBJ1-3; 7 bases align to TRBD1. The CDR3 loop spans 15 amino acids. The trim removed 4 bases at V and 4 bases at J, leaving 7 bases unmatched. Germline CDR1 is LNHDA and CDR2 is SQIVND (reference sequence). CDR3 region: CASSRDRLTGNTIYF. The CDR3 nucleotides are TGTGCCAGTAGTAGGGACAGACTGACCGGAAACACCATATATTTT. Based on the CDR3 plus reference TRBV19 and TRBJ1-3, the full variable domain is DGGITQSPKYLFRKEGQNVTLSCEQNLNHDAMYWYRQDPGQGLRLIYYSQIVNDFQKGDIAEGYSVSREKKESFPLTVTSAQKNPTAFYLCASSRDRLTGNTIYFGEGSWLTVV.

The chain is built from TRBV11-3 and TRBJ2-3, with 13 bases matching TRBD2. CDR1 and CDR2 (germline): SGHNT, YENEEA. J lost 1 base, V lost 4 bases, and 2 bases had no gene match. The CDR3 is 16 residues long. CDR3 protein: CASSSGTSGGTDTQYF. DNA for the CDR3: TGTGCCAGCAGCTCAGGGACTAGCGGGGGCACAGATACGCAGTATTTT. Full variable domain (rest looked up from reference TRBV11-3 and TRBJ2-3): EAGVVQSPRYKIIEKKQPVAFWCNPISGHNTLYWYLQNLGQGPELLIRYENEEAVDDSQLPKDRFSAERLKGVDSTLKIQPAELGDSAVYLCASSSGTSGGTDTQYFGPGTRLTVL.

The V call is TRBV18, the J call TRBJ1-6; 10 bases map to TRBD1. The CDR3 is 15 residues long. CDR1 KGHSH and CDR2 LQKENI come from the germline V gene. V was clipped by 3 bases and J by 9 bases; unmatched bases: 5. The CDR3 region is CASSPGDRGTSPLHF. The CDR3 region has the DNA TGTGCCAGCTCACCCGGGGACAGGGGTACTTCACCCCTCCACTTT.

The V call is TRBV7-6, the J call TRBJ1-1; TRBD1 matches at 9 bases. CDR3 length: 16 amino acids. Germline lookup yields CDR1 SGHVS and CDR2 FNYEAQ. V was pared by 5 bases and J by 5 bases, with 12 bases of the junction left unmatched. This CDR3 reads CASSPTGQGMWTEAFF. For the CDR3, the DNA is TGTGCCAGCAGCCCTACAGGACAGGGGATGTGGACTGAAGCTTTCTTT.

The rearrangement uses TRBV4-1 and TRBJ1-4, with D tentatively TRBD1 (6 bases). CDR3 size: 15 residues. From germline, CDR1 is MGHRA and CDR2 YSYEKL. V was clipped by 0 bases and J by 8 bases, with 13 bases between them. CDR3: CASSQDRGAREKLFF. The CDR3 nucleotides are TGCGCCAGCAGCCAAGATCGGGGGGCCCGAGAAAAACTGTTTTTT.

This clone was found once. This sequence joins TRBV20-1 and TRBJ2-1; 7 nucleotides agree with TRBD2. This CDR3 comprises 11 residues. Germline V gene data show CDR1 as DFQATT and CDR2 as SNEGSKA (reference sequence). The CDR3 sequence: CGAGDYNEQFF. Here the CDR3 DNA reads TGCGGCGCGGGGGACTACAATGAGCAGTTCTTC.

This clone was recorded only once. The gene calls are TRBV7-8 and TRBJ2-7, with D uncertain. This CDR3 comprises 13 residues. Germline V CDR1 and CDR2: SGHVS, FQNEAQ. V was trimmed by 1 base and J by 2 bases, leaving 6 bases between them. In DNA, the CDR3 is TGTGCCAGCAGCTTAGGCAGCGCCTACGAGCAGTACTTC. It encodes CASSLGSAYEQYF.

V is TRBV27 and J is TRBJ2-1, with a possible D match to TRBD1 (5 bases). V dropped 5 bases and J dropped 3 bases, with 20 bases sitting between them. Germline V lookup: CDR1 MNHEY, CDR2 SMNVEV (reference sequence). This CDR3 region has 17 residues. In nucleotides, the CDR3 is TGTGCCAGCAGTCCTTACACCGGCAGGGTTAACTACAATGAGCAGTTCTTC. It specifies CASSPYTGRVNYNEQFF.

The chain is built from TRBV6-5 and TRBJ2-7, with D maybe TRBD1 (6 bases). CDR3 length: 15 residues. CDR1 and CDR2 (germline): MNHEY, SVGAGI. V was cut by 7 bases and J by 3 bases, with 19 bases left in between. CDR3 in amino acids: CASIRNRDTYYEQYF. The CDR3 coding sequence is TGTGCCAGCATCCGAAACCGGGACACCTACTACGAGCAGTACTTC.

The V call is TRBV18, the J call TRBJ2-7, with D possibly matching TRBD1 (5 bases). Trimming stripped 6 bases from V and 2 bases from J, with 17 bases between. This CDR3 region has 15 residues. Germline values: CDR1 KGHSH, CDR2 LQKENI. CDR3 in amino acids: CASSRGQGPTYEQYF. Written as DNA, the CDR3 is TGTGCCAGCTCTCGCGGACAAGGCCCCACCTACGAGCAGTACTTC.

The chain recombines TRBV10-2 with TRBJ1-5, with D maybe TRBD1 (6 bases). V gave up 4 bases and J gave up 3 bases, with 7 bases separating them. The CDR3 covers 13 residues. Germline V gene lookup returns CDR1 WSHSY and CDR2 SAAADI. This chain's CDR3 is CASSVGANQPQHF. The CDR3 region has the DNA TGCGCCAGCAGTGTGGGGGCCAATCAGCCCCAGCATTTT.

This chain's CDR3 is CASSYPGTGDPEQYF. The CDR3 bases are TGTGCCAGCAGTTACCCCGGGACAGGGGACCCCGAGCAGTACTTC. This sequence joins TRBV6-2 or TRBV6-3 and TRBJ2-7, with 10 positions matching TRBD1. The CDR3 runs 15 residues. V was clipped by 2 bases and J by 6 bases; unmatched bases: 7. Germline CDR1 and CDR2: MNHEY and SVGEGT.

The chain has TRBV19 and TRBJ1-5, with TRBD1 identical over 7 bases. Germline CDR1 is LNHDA and CDR2 is SQIVND (reference sequence). The CDR3 is 15 amino acids. Trimming removed 5 bases from V and 2 bases from J; junction bases left unmatched: 6. The CDR3 bases are TGTGCCAGTAGTCTCTACAGGGGTGGCAATCAGCCCCAGCATTTT. Translation: CASSLYRGGNQPQHF.

J is TRBJ1-3 and V is TRBV30; 8 positions agree with TRBD1. J lost 3 bases, V lost 3 bases, and 4 bases had no gene match. Germline-derived CDR1 and CDR2 are GTSNPN and SVGIG (reference sequence). This CDR3 has 14 amino acids. CDR3 loop: CAWSWTGSGNTIYF. The CDR3 nucleotides are TGTGCCTGGAGCTGGACAGGGAGTGGAAACACCATATATTTT.

The genes are TRBV11-1 and TRBJ1-1; D is ambiguous. CDR3 length equals 13 residues. Germline loops: CDR1 SGHAT, CDR2 FQDESV (reference sequence). V was trimmed by 7 bases and J by 7 bases, leaving 16 bases between them. DNA of the CDR3: TGTGCCAGCATCCGAGCGGGCGGCCGTGAAGCTTTCTTT. Its protein is CASIRAGGREAFF.

The rearrangement uses TRBV6-5 and TRBJ1-1, with 7 bases aligning to TRBD1. Germline CDR1 MNHEY, CDR2 SVGAGI. J was trimmed by 1 base and V by 4 bases; bases with no gene match: 9. The CDR3 has 16 residues. The CDR3 region is CASSFSPQGRNTEAFF. CDR3 DNA: TGTGCCAGCAGTTTTAGCCCACAGGGGAGGAACACTGAAGCTTTCTTT.

This rearrangement joins TRBV3-1 (or the pseudogene TRBV3-2) to TRBJ2-3, with TRBD2 as a possible D gene (6 bases). This CDR3 has 16 amino acids. V was cut by 0 bases and J by 2 bases, with 12 bases left in between. CDR1 is LGHDT and CDR2 is YNNKEL in the germline V gene (reference sequence). The CDR3 is CASSQELAVFTDTQYF. Written as DNA, the CDR3 is TGTGCCAGCAGCCAAGAATTAGCGGTGTTCACAGATACGCAGTATTTT.

This chain joins TRBV20-1 and TRBJ2-2, with D unresolved. CDR3 length: 11 amino acids. V was pared by 6 bases and J by 3 bases, with 5 bases between. Per the germline V gene, CDR1 is DFQATT and CDR2 is SNEGSKA (reference sequence). CDR3 bases: TGCAGTGCCCGAGACACCGGGGAGCTGTTTTTT. This translates into CSARDTGELFF.

This chain uses TRBV30 with TRBJ1-5; D perhaps matches TRBD1 (6 bases). The CDR3 has 13 amino acids. Germline CDR1 GTSNPN, CDR2 SVGIG (reference sequence). V lost 3 bases and J lost 3, with 9 bases in between. The CDR3 protein is CAWRSGANQPQHF. The CDR3 coding sequence is TGTGCCTGGAGGTCAGGGGCCAATCAGCCCCAGCATTTT.

This chain links TRBV7-9 with TRBJ2-3; D is perhaps TRBD2 (5 bases). Trimming stripped 5 bases from V and 9 bases from J, with 12 bases between. The CDR3 is 12 amino acids. In germline, CDR1 is SEHNR, CDR2 FQNEAQ (reference sequence). The CDR3 protein is CASSHTDYTQYF. The DNA of the CDR3 is TGTGCCAGCAGCCACACCGACTACACGCAGTATTTT. The full variable domain, in which reference TRBV7-9 and TRBJ2-3 provide the parts outside the CDR3, is DTGVSQNPRHKITKRGQNVTFRCDPISEHNRLYWYRQTLGQGPEFLTYFQNEAQLEKSRLLSDRFSAERPKGSFSTLEIQRTEQGDSAMYLCASSHTDYTQYFGPGTRLTVL.

J is TRBJ2-7 and V is TRBV6-5; possible D gene TRBD1, 6 bases. Germline V gives CDR1 MNHEY, CDR2 SVGAGI. Trimming pared 5 bases from V and 2 bases from J, leaving 16 bases between. The CDR3 covers 15 residues. CDR3 amino acids: CASSTLDSATYEQYF. In DNA, the CDR3 is TGTGCCAGCAGTACCCTGGACAGCGCTACCTACGAGCAGTACTTC.

This sequence joins TRBV7-9 and TRBJ2-2; 7 bases agree with TRBD2. The germline CDR1 and CDR2 sequences are SEHNR and FQNEAQ (reference sequence). CDR3 length: 12 amino acids. The trim removed 4 bases at V and 7 bases at J, leaving 0 bases unmatched. The CDR3: CASSSGGGELFF. Here the CDR3 DNA reads TGTGCCAGCAGCTCGGGGGGCGGGGAGCTGTTTTTT.

The chain employs TRBV2 and TRBJ2-7; perhaps TRBD2 as D (5 bases). Trimming left V 8 bases short and J 5 bases short, with 16 bases between. The germline V gene encodes CDR1 SNHLY and CDR2 FYNNEI. The CDR3 is 13 residues long. The CDR3 nucleotides read TGTGCCAGCCAACGGGGTTATGGGAACGAGCAGTACTTC. Its translation: CASQRGYGNEQYF.

The CDR3 sequence: CASSHQENTEAFF. DNA of the CDR3: TGTGCCAGCAGCCATCAGGAGAACACTGAAGCTTTCTTT. The chain combines TRBV6-5 with TRBJ1-1; D ambiguous. The CDR3 runs 13 residues. The germline V gene encodes CDR1 MNHEY and CDR2 SVGAGI. V was trimmed by 6 bases and J by 1 base, leaving 9 bases between them.

The rearrangement uses TRBV5-1 and TRBJ2-1; 7 bases line up with TRBD2. CDR3 length equals 17 residues. Germline loops: CDR1 SGHRS, CDR2 YFSETQ. Trimming at V came to 7 bases and at J to 1 base, leaving 14 bases not matched to a gene. CDR3 bases: TGCGCCAGCTCACCCGGGGAACTAGCGACTTCCTACAATGAGCAGTTCTTC. Encoded protein: CASSPGELATSYNEQFF.